These 28 T cell receptor beta chains share one sample of origin, sequenced in a study of neurological immune-mediated disorders. MiXCR, applied by TCRdb to the 5' RACE reads, yields one record per CDR3 protein. The sample contains around 13,000 distinct CDR3 sequences, more than 9% of which appear only once. What was sequenced was PBMCs. Receptor source: a middle-aged woman in good health.

This clonotype was counted at least ten times. This chain connects TRBV6-1 to TRBJ2-7; D call uncertain. CDR3 size: 12 residues. Germline values: CDR1 MNHNS, CDR2 SASEGT. V shed 4 bases and J shed 6 bases, with 10 bases lying between them. The CDR3 DNA follows: TGTGCCAGCAGTGTAGAAAGAGGCGAGCAGTACTTC. Translated, it gives CASSVERGEQYF.

The CDR3 DNA reads as TGTGCCAGCAGTTTAGGGGGAGCCAAAAACATTCAGTACTTC. Translating gives CASSLGGAKNIQYF. This chain uses TRBV12-3 or TRBV12-4 with TRBJ2-4; D not certain. The CDR3 extends over 14 amino acids. Trimming pared 1 base from V and 0 bases from J, leaving 4 bases between.

This clonotype was recorded many times. The chain joins TRBV7-9 to TRBJ2-7; D unresolved. The CDR3 consists of 13 residues. V was clipped by 4 bases and J by 1 base, with 8 bases between them. The germline V gene encodes CDR1 SEHNR and CDR2 FQNEAQ (reference sequence). Here the CDR3 reads CASSSQISYEQYF. CDR3 in DNA: TGTGCCAGCAGCTCACAGATTTCCTACGAGCAGTACTTC.

This clonotype was seen ten or more times. V and J are TRBV20-1 and TRBJ2-3, with D uncertain. This CDR3 region has 12 residues. The V gene's germline CDR1 is DFQATT and CDR2 SNEGSKA (reference sequence). The V and J ends lost 3 bases and 5 bases respectively, with 9 bases between them. This CDR3 is CSASGLIDTQYF. The CDR3 DNA is TGCAGTGCTAGCGGGCTGATAGATACGCAGTATTTT.

This clonotype has a count of ten or more. The chain links TRBV5-1 to TRBJ2-3; weak D call: TRBD2 (5 bases). In germline, CDR1 is SGHRS, CDR2 YFSETQ. The V end was cut by 0 bases, the J end by 6 bases, with 8 bases between. The CDR3 sequence is 13 residues long. CDR3: CASSLDGEDTQYF. For the CDR3, the DNA is TGCGCCAGCAGCTTGGACGGGGAGGATACGCAGTATTTT. Combining the CDR3 with reference TRBV5-1 and TRBJ2-3 gives the whole variable domain KAGVTQTPRYLIKTRGQQVTLSCSPISGHRSVSWYQQTPGQGLQFLFEYFSETQRNKGNFPGRFSGRQFSNSRSEMNVSTLELGDSALYLCASSLDGEDTQYFGPGTRLTVL.

In this sample, this clonotype turned up many times. The V and J genes are TRBV10-1 and TRBJ2-5; 7 bases agree with TRBD1. In germline, CDR1 is WNHNN, CDR2 SYGVQD (reference sequence). The ends lost 2 bases at V and 5 bases at J; junction bases unmatched: 14. The CDR3 sequence is 17 residues long. This CDR3 is CASSETSDRTERETQYF. Here the CDR3 DNA reads TGCGCCAGCAGTGAGACATCGGACAGGACGGAGAGGGAGACCCAGTACTTC.

This clonotype was observed at least ten times. The chain links TRBV4-2 to TRBJ2-7, with 10 positions matching TRBD1. The V gene's germline CDR1 is LGHNA and CDR2 YNFKEQ. CDR3 size: 14 residues. Losses at the gene ends were 3 bases for V and 4 bases for J; bases not matched to a gene: 3. The CDR3 nucleotides are TGTGCCAGCAGCCAGGGGACAGGGGATTACGAGCAGTACTTC. Translating it yields CASSQGTGDYEQYF.

This clonotype was found many times. The V gene is TRBV7-2, the J gene TRBJ2-3; TRBD1 agrees at 7 bases. Losses at the gene ends were 5 bases for V and 0 bases for J; bases not matched to a gene: 14. The CDR3 length is 18 residues. The germline V gene encodes CDR1 SGHTA and CDR2 FQGNSA. CDR3 coding DNA: TGTGCCAGCAGCCCCATTGGGACAGCAATTTCAAGCACAGATACGCAGTATTTT. Its translation is CASSPIGTAISSTDTQYF.

This clonotype was detected many times. The rearrangement uses TRBV5-5 and TRBJ2-7, with TRBD2 identical over 11 bases. V was clipped by 2 bases and J by 6 bases; unmatched bases: 7. The CDR3 length is 15 residues. Germline V gene data show CDR1 as SGHKS and CDR2 as YYEKEE (reference sequence). The CDR3 protein is CASSFGTSGRAEQYF. The CDR3 DNA is TGTGCCAGCAGCTTCGGCACTAGCGGGAGAGCCGAGCAGTACTTC.

There are many counts of this clonotype. The chain recombines TRBV5-1 with TRBJ2-1; D may be TRBD2 (6 bases). CDR3 length equals 13 residues. The germline V gene encodes CDR1 SGHRS and CDR2 YFSETQ. The germline V and J ends were trimmed by 0 bases and 8 bases, with 9 bases remaining between them. CDR3 coding DNA: TGCGCCAGCAGCTTGGGCGGAGGGGATGAGCAGTTCTTC. It yields the protein CASSLGGGDEQFF.

This clonotype was seen many times. J is TRBJ2-3 and V is TRBV29-1; D remains ambiguous. The CDR3 spans 11 residues. Germline V gene data show CDR1 as SQVTM and CDR2 as ANQGSEA. V dropped 6 bases and J dropped 7 bases, with 11 bases sitting between them. The CDR3 DNA is TGCAGCGTAGGGCTTACACATACGCAGTATTTT. Protein: CSVGLTHTQYF.

There are many counts of this clonotype. V is TRBV10-3 and J is TRBJ1-1; tentative D call: TRBD1 (5 bases). The V end was cut by 7 bases, the J end by 0 bases, with 12 bases between. Germline V lookup: CDR1 ENHRY, CDR2 SYGVKD. The CDR3 has 14 residues. CDR3 nucleotides: TGTGCCATCAATATGGGGGGGGTGAACACTGAAGCTTTCTTT. Protein: CAINMGGVNTEAFF.

This clonotype was counted many times. The chain carries TRBV20-1 and TRBJ2-1; D gene unclear. Germline CDR1 reads DFQATT; CDR2 reads SNEGSKA (reference sequence). Trimming pared 4 bases from V and 0 bases from J, leaving 10 bases between. The CDR3 spans 14 residues. For the CDR3, the DNA is TGCAGTGCTAAGAATCCCCGCTCCTACAATGAGCAGTTCTTC. It specifies CSAKNPRSYNEQFF.

This clonotype came up many times. This chain links TRBV10-3 with TRBJ2-7; the D is unclear. Germline CDR1 is ENHRY and CDR2 is SYGVKD. This CDR3 is built from 15 residues. Deletions cut 1 base from V and 4 bases from J, with 14 bases between. CDR3 sequence: CAISELKGEEYEQYF. In DNA form, the CDR3 reads TGTGCCATCAGTGAGTTAAAGGGCGAGGAGTACGAGCAGTACTTC.

This clonotype came up many times. This sequence joins TRBV11-3 and TRBJ2-1, with 14 positions matching TRBD2. CDR1 and CDR2 (germline): SGHNT, YENEEA. Germline trimming cut 5 bases from V and 3 bases from J; bases unmatched to any gene: 9. This CDR3 has 18 residues. The DNA for the CDR3 is TGTGCCAGCAGCCCGGGACTAGCGGGAGAAGGGCTCTACAATGAGCAGTTCTTC. It is translated as CASSPGLAGEGLYNEQFF. The whole variable domain, filled in from reference TRBV11-3 and TRBJ2-1, reads EAGVVQSPRYKIIEKKQPVAFWCNPISGHNTLYWYLQNLGQGPELLIRYENEEAVDDSQLPKDRFSAERLKGVDSTLKIQPAELGDSAVYLCASSPGLAGEGLYNEQFFGPGTRLTVL.

This clonotype was detected many times. The chain is built from TRBV6-5 and TRBJ2-1; D perhaps matches TRBD2 (5 bases). The CDR3 contains 14 residues. The V gene lost 1 base and the J gene lost 5 bases, with 9 bases spanning the gap. Per germline, CDR1 MNHEY and CDR2 SVGAGI. The CDR3 spells CASSYFREHNEQFF. In DNA, the CDR3 is TGTGCCAGCAGTTACTTTCGGGAACACAATGAGCAGTTCTTC.

The chain carries TRBV12-3 or TRBV12-4 and TRBJ2-5, with TRBD2 matching over 8 bases. V lost 8 bases, J lost 5 bases, and 4 bases stayed unmatched. The CDR3 covers 12 residues. This chain's CDR3 is CASREGGETQYF. In nucleotides, the CDR3 is TGTGCCAGCCGGGAGGGCGGGGAGACCCAGTACTTC.

This clonotype was seen at least ten times. The chain is built from TRBV25-1 and TRBJ2-1; 7 nucleotides align to TRBD2. The CDR3 extends over 15 amino acids. Germline V gene sequence: CDR1 MGHDK, CDR2 SYGVNS. V lost 1 base, J lost 7 bases, and 7 bases stayed unmatched. CDR3: CASSELGGGWNEQFF. CDR3 bases: TGTGCCAGCAGTGAATTGGGGGGGGGTTGGAATGAGCAGTTCTTC.

This clonotype has a count of ten or more. J is TRBJ2-7 and V is TRBV29-1; the D is unclear. CDR1 and CDR2 (germline): SQVTM, ANQGSEA. Trimming left V 4 bases short and J 1 base short, with 8 bases between. The CDR3 length is 12 residues. The CDR3 bases are TGCAGCGTTGGGACGGTATCCTACGAGCAGTACTTC. It is translated as CSVGTVSYEQYF.

Turning to this clonotype: The CDR3 end shows no conserved phenylalanine or tryptophan, and so a read error is likely. The J gene is TRBJ2-3, the V gene TRBV5-6; 7 bases map to TRBD2. CDR3 length: 12 residues. CDR1 SGHDT and CDR2 YYEEEE come from the germline V gene. After removal of 7 bases from V and 4 bases from J, the junction contained 3 bases not matched to a gene. CDR3 sequence: CASPSGADTQYS. The CDR3 coding sequence is TGTGCCAGCCCAAGCGGGGCAGATACGCAGTATTCT.

This clonotype qualifies as medium-sized (0.01 to 0.1%). The CDR3 spells CATSREVSRGYGYTF. As DNA, the CDR3 is TGTGCCACCAGCAGAGAGGTTTCGCGGGGCTATGGCTACACCTTC. The rearrangement uses TRBV15 and TRBJ1-2; the D is unclear. The CDR3 totals 15 residues. CDR1 and CDR2 (germline): LNHNV, YYDKDF (reference sequence). The V end lost 0 bases, the J end lost 4 bases, and 12 bases lay between the germline ends.

This clonotype occurred a few times. The V call is TRBV19, the J call TRBJ1-2; possible D gene TRBD1, 6 bases. The V gene lost 7 bases and the J gene lost 5 bases, with 23 bases spanning the gap. The CDR3 consists of 16 residues. The germline CDR1 and CDR2 sequences are LNHDA and SQIVND (reference sequence). As DNA, the CDR3 is TGTGCCAGTAATCAGGGGCAGCCCCGCGACATATATGGCTACACCTTC. Translation gives CASNQGQPRDIYGYTF. The full variable domain, its missing parts supplied by reference TRBV19 and TRBJ1-2, is DGGITQSPKYLFRKEGQNVTLSCEQNLNHDAMYWYRQDPGQGLRLIYYSQIVNDFQKGDIAEGYSVSREKKESFPLTVTSAQKNPTAFYLCASNQGQPRDIYGYTFGSGTRLTVV.

This clonotype was seen at least ten times. The CDR3 spells CSARSGYTGELFF. The DNA for the CDR3 is TGCAGTGCTCGCTCGGGGTACACCGGGGAGCTGTTTTTT. This sequence joins TRBV20-1 and TRBJ2-2; a weak D match, TRBD2 (5 bases). Germline CDR1 reads DFQATT; CDR2 reads SNEGSKA (reference sequence). The CDR3 contains 13 residues. V was cut by 5 bases and J by 3 bases, with 10 bases left in between.

This clonotype was detected ten times or more. Germline is not matched at one junction end, which may reflect a read error. CDR3 DNA sequence: TGTGCCAGCAGCCGGACAGGGAACGCCGGGGAGCTGTTTTTT. Encoded protein: CASSRTGNAGELFF. The chain joins TRBV6-5 to TRBJ2-2; 8 nucleotides align to TRBD1. Germline V gene sequence: CDR1 MNHEY, CDR2 SVGAGI. The CDR3 loop spans 14 amino acids.

This clonotype has a count of ten or more. The chain joins TRBV7-8 to TRBJ2-1, with a possible D match to TRBD2 (5 bases). This CDR3 contains 16 residues. Germline CDR1 and CDR2: SGHVS and FQNEAQ. V gave up 0 bases and J gave up 0 bases, with 9 bases separating them. CDR3 nucleotide sequence: TGTGCCAGCAGCTTAGCGAGGGTCTACTCCTACAATGAGCAGTTCTTC. Its translation is CASSLARVYSYNEQFF.

Within the sample, this clonotype is large (0.1 to 1%). This rearrangement joins TRBV5-1 to TRBJ2-6, with D unresolved. Trimming shortened V by 2 bases and J by 1 base, and 10 bases separated the two germline ends. CDR1 is SGHRS and CDR2 is YFSETQ in the germline V gene. The CDR3 is made up of 16 amino acids. In nucleotides, the CDR3 is TGCGCCAGCAGCTTAGAGGTAGGGTCTGGGGCCAACGTCCTGACTTTC. Amino acids: CASSLEVGSGANVLTF.

This clonotype is medium-sized within its sample. The V gene is TRBV11-2, the J gene TRBJ2-1, with a tentative D call TRBD1 (6 bases). This CDR3 contains 12 residues. Trimming left V 5 bases short and J 8 bases short, with 10 bases between. Germline CDR1 and CDR2: SGHAT and FQNNGV. The CDR3 loop reads CASSQGSHEQFF. CDR3 nucleotide sequence: TGTGCCAGCAGCCAGGGGAGTCATGAGCAGTTCTTC.

This clonotype appeared many times. A read error may be the cause here, since a much bigger clone is one base away. The chain recombines TRBV4-1 with TRBJ1-1; D is unresolved. This CDR3 has 12 amino acids. Germline V gene lookup returns CDR1 MGHRA and CDR2 YSYEKL. This CDR3 reads CASNQAANKAFF. The CDR3 coding sequence is TGCGCCAGCAACCAAGCGGCCAATAAAGCTTTCTTT.